The clone carrying this T cell receptor beta chain appeared a few times. The CDR3 runs to 15 residues. The data are from a study of shared clonotypes between healthy human individuals. Assay: immunoSEQ multiplex PCR; the TCRdb copy retains only in-frame clones and omits some. The sample contains 95,000 to 120,000 clones, under 70% of which appear only once. CD8 memory pooled CD45RO+ cells and CCR7-negative CD45RA+ TemRA cells. The material sequenced was memory CD8+ T cells sorted from blood. Subset given: CD45RO+ cells pooled with CCR7-negative TemRA cells. This clonotype was obtained from a woman in her 30s in good health. The V gene is TRBV21-1, the J gene TRBJ2-5. The J call may be wrong; the DNA end is better matched by TRBJ2-7. TRBV21-1 is flagged as a pseudogene. The CDR3 here is CASSINRRHSYEQYF. The CDR3 DNA reads TGTGCCAGCAGCATCAACCGACGGCATTCCTACGAGCAGTACTTC.